A selection of T cell receptor beta chains follows, all from one sample in a study of T-cell memory formation after mild COVID-19. Each CDR3 protein gets one entry after TCRdb re-called the 5' RACE reads with MiXCR. The data show about 160,000 distinct CDR3 sequences, less than 40% seen once. The sample comprised PBMCs or a T cell subset sorted from them (not recorded which). These receptors were taken from an adult woman who had mild COVID-19 (a few samples of this study predate the infection). Cell type and time point are not known. Both conserved end residues are part of each CDR3. The D gene is left open where the match is weak. Clone sizes are given selectively: once, few, many, or a class where the clone is expanded.

j_call,d_call,clone_size,v_call,cdr3_aa,cdr3_nt
TRBJ2-3,-,few,TRBV4-1,CASSQDLGSTDTQYF,TGCGCCAGCAGCCAAGATCTGGGGTCCACAGATACGCAGTATTTT
TRBJ2-7,TRBD1,few,TRBV7-9,CASSLARTGGDYEQYF,TGTGCCAGCAGCTTAGCCAGGACAGGGGGGGACTACGAGCAGTACTTC
TRBJ1-1,TRBD1,-,TRBV20-1,CSASGQGLNTEAFF,TGCAGTGCTTCTGGACAGGGACTGAATACTGAAGCTTTCTTT
TRBJ2-4,TRBD2,-,TRBV7-8,CASSFGVAGVSSQKNIQYF,TGTGCCAGCAGCTTCGGGGTAGCGGGGGTAAGCTCCCAAAAAAACATTCAGTACTTC
TRBJ1-4,-,-,TRBV30,CAVESTNEKLFF,TGTGCCGTTGAATCAACTAATGAAAAACTGTTTTTT
TRBJ1-2,TRBD1,few,TRBV7-2,CASSLRQGESYTF,TGTGCCAGCAGCTTAAGACAGGGGGAGAGCTACACCTTC
TRBJ2-6,-,-,TRBV5-1,CASSSGSGANVLTF,TGCGCCAGCAGCTCAGGGTCTGGGGCCAACGTCCTGACTTTC
TRBJ2-7,-,many,TRBV6-5,CASSPFGSGASYEQYF,TGTGCCAGCAGTCCCTTTGGTAGCGGAGCCTCCTACGAGCAGTACTTC
TRBJ1-4,-,-,TRBV5-5,CASSLVTSTNEKLFF,TGTGCCAGCAGCTTGGTCACTTCAACTAATGAAAAACTGTTTTTT
TRBJ2-3,-,-,TRBV7-7,CASSSPGRHHFTHTQYF,TGTGCCAGCAGCTCTCCGGGCAGACACCACTTCACACATACGCAGTATTTT
TRBJ2-1,-,few,TRBV19,CASSTHASTVAPAPQFF,TGTGCCAGTAGTACGCACGCCTCGACCGTAGCCCCTGCCCCGCAGTTCTTC
TRBJ2-1,-,-,TRBV6-5,CASSYSSRNEQFF,TGTGCCAGCAGTTACTCCTCGCGAAATGAGCAGTTCTTC
TRBJ1-2,-,-,TRBV30,CAWSVGEGGYTF,TGTGCCTGGAGTGTTGGAGAGGGTGGCTACACCTTC
TRBJ2-3,TRBD2,-,TRBV19,CATTRLAGAADTQYF,TGTGCCACTACCCGGTTAGCGGGAGCTGCAGATACGCAGTATTTT
TRBJ2-1,TRBD2,-,TRBV20-1,CSAPLSGKGHEQFF,TGCAGTGCGCCCCTCAGCGGGAAGGGACATGAGCAGTTCTTC
TRBJ2-4,-,-,TRBV6-1,CASSEVGQGANIQYF,TGTGCCAGCAGTGAAGTAGGTCAGGGAGCGAACATTCAGTACTTC
TRBJ1-2,-,few,TRBV6-1,CASSEGRADTNYGYTF,TGTGCCAGCAGTGAAGGCCGGGCAGACACTAACTATGGCTACACCTTC
TRBJ1-1,TRBD1,-,TRBV29-1,CSVQGYGYTEAFF,TGCAGCGTACAGGGGTATGGGTACACTGAAGCTTTCTTT
TRBJ1-2,-,few,TRBV6-5,CASSETGSYGYTF,TGTGCCAGCAGTGAGACAGGCTCCTATGGCTACACCTTC
TRBJ2-7,TRBD2,-,TRBV7-8,CASSPQLGGSNYEQYF,TGTGCCAGCAGCCCCCAGTTGGGCGGGAGCAACTACGAGCAGTACTTC
TRBJ1-4,TRBD1,few,TRBV4-1,CASSLFSGTGNEKLFF,TGCGCCAGCAGCCTTTTCTCCGGGACAGGGAATGAAAAACTGTTTTTT
TRBJ1-1,-,-,TRBV6-5,CASSYSNGGYEAFF,TGTGCCAGCAGTTACTCGAACGGAGGCTATGAAGCTTTCTTT
TRBJ2-5,-,many,TRBV7-9,CASSRTEETQYF,TGTGCCAGCAGCCGGACAGAAGAGACCCAGTACTTC
TRBJ2-7,-,once,TRBV7-9,CASSADTGEQYF,TGTGCCAGCAGCGCGGACACCGGGGAGCAGTACTTC
TRBJ2-1,-,few,TRBV5-1,CASSLGGGLMGEQFF,TGCGCCAGCAGCTTGGGAGGAGGGCTAATGGGTGAGCAGTTCTTC
TRBJ2-2,TRBD1,few,TRBV9,CASSVDWTGNTGELFF,TGTGCCAGCAGCGTAGATTGGACAGGGAACACCGGGGAGCTGTTTTTT
TRBJ2-3,-,few,TRBV3-1,CASSQEVLPPRDTQYF,TGTGCCAGCAGCCAAGAGGTACTCCCCCCCCGGGATACGCAGTATTTT
TRBJ2-2,TRBD2,few,TRBV7-6,CASSLLGAAGAPGELFF,TGTGCCAGCAGCCTCCTGGGCGCAGCGGGAGCCCCCGGGGAGCTGTTTTTT
TRBJ2-7,-,-,TRBV27,CASSPGNRGGVEQYF,TGTGCCAGCAGTCCCGGCAACAGGGGAGGCGTCGAGCAGTACTTC
TRBJ1-2,-,few,TRBV12-3/TRBV12-4,CASSVQGRYGYTF,TGTGCCAGCAGTGTACAGGGTCGCTATGGCTACACCTTC
TRBJ2-3,-,-,TRBV7-2,CASSLGTYKADTQYF,TGTGCCAGCAGCTTAGGGACATATAAAGCAGATACGCAGTATTTT
TRBJ2-3,TRBD1,-,TRBV7-9,CASSFRQGPADTQYF,TGTGCCAGCAGCTTTAGACAGGGACCCGCAGATACGCAGTATTTT
TRBJ1-5,-,-,TRBV15,CATSRERGQPQHF,TGTGCCACCAGCAGAGAGCGCGGGCAGCCCCAGCATTTT
TRBJ2-3,-,-,TRBV6-4,CASSPTETDTQYF,TGTGCCAGCAGTCCAACAGAGACAGATACGCAGTATTTT
TRBJ2-1,TRBD2,-,TRBV12-3/TRBV12-4,CASKLAGMIYNEQFF,TGTGCCAGCAAGTTAGCGGGAATGATCTACAATGAGCAGTTCTTC
TRBJ1-2,-,-,TRBV9,CASSLTGATKKDGYTF,TGTGCCAGCAGTCTGACCGGGGCCACAAAGAAGGATGGCTACACCTTC
TRBJ2-5,TRBD1,few,TRBV20-1,CSARKGTGRETQYF,TGCAGTGCTAGGAAGGGGACAGGGCGAGAGACCCAGTACTTC
TRBJ2-3,-,few,TRBV7-2,CASSFWGPTDTQYF,TGTGCCAGCAGCTTCTGGGGCCCCACAGATACGCAGTATTTT
TRBJ1-5,-,-,TRBV27,CASSPPGLLNQPQHF,TGTGCCAGCAGTCCTCCGGGACTCCTCAATCAGCCCCAGCATTTT
TRBJ2-5,-,-,TRBV6-1,CASSEPGHSQETQYF,TGTGCCAGCAGTGAGCCGGGACACTCCCAAGAGACCCAGTACTTC
TRBJ2-2,-,-,TRBV30,CAWSSFTGSGGELFF,TGTGCCTGGAGTTCTTTTACAGGGTCGGGCGGGGAGCTGTTTTTT
TRBJ1-1,TRBD1,-,TRBV18,CASSPGTGRRAEAFF,TGTGCCAGCTCACCCGGGACAGGCCGGCGAGCTGAAGCTTTCTTT
TRBJ2-3,TRBD1,-,TRBV5-1,CASSLGAQGASTDTQYF,TGCGCCAGCAGCTTGGGGGCACAGGGGGCTAGCACAGATACGCAGTATTTT
TRBJ1-6,TRBD1,-,TRBV5-1,CASSLLTGTPLHF,TGCGCCAGCAGCTTGCTGACAGGGACACCCCTCCACTTT
TRBJ2-1,-,few,TRBV20-1,CSASPLRAGAYNEQFF,TGCAGTGCTAGTCCCTTGCGCGCTGGGGCCTACAATGAGCAGTTCTTC
TRBJ2-1,-,-,TRBV4-3,CASSQFSGDYNEQFF,TGCGCCAGCAGCCAATTCTCCGGGGACTACAATGAGCAGTTCTTC
TRBJ1-2,-,-,TRBV5-1,CASSLDEFPTNYGYTF,TGCGCCAGCAGCTTGGACGAGTTCCCGACTAACTATGGCTACACCTTC
TRBJ1-1,-,few,TRBV20-1,CSARVPGQNTEAFF,TGCAGTGCTAGAGTACCGGGACAGAACACTGAAGCTTTCTTT
TRBJ2-5,TRBD2,-,TRBV20-1,CSASLEGERGAEETQYF,TGCAGTGCTAGCCTAGAGGGGGAGCGGGGGGCGGAAGAGACCCAGTACTTC
TRBJ2-1,-,few,TRBV4-1,CASSRGRNNEQFF,TGCGCCAGCAGCCGGGGACGGAACAATGAGCAGTTCTTC